This is a list of T cell receptor beta chains from one sample in a study of blood T cell repertoires in COVID-19. Here immunoSEQ multiplex PCR was the method, and the copy in TCRdb shows in-frame clones only, minus some. The data contain some 400,000 clones, over 75% of them singletons. Sequencing used PBMCs or T cells enriched from blood (not recorded which). These receptor sequences come from a man younger than 45 who had recovered from COVID-19. Both conserved end residues are part of each CDR3. D genes are given only for firm matches.

j_call v_call d_call cdr3_length cdr3_nt cdr3_aa
TRBJ1-6 TRBV3-1/TRBV3-2 - 15 TGTGCCAGCAGCCAATCCAGGTTGGGAGAGTCACCCCTCCACTTT CASSQSRLGESPLHF
TRBJ2-6 TRBV28 - 13 TGTGCCACCACAGGGCCTGGGGCCAACGTCCTGACTTTC CATTGPGANVLTF
TRBJ2-3 TRBV27 TRBD2 17 TGTGCCAGCAGTCCAACTAAGCTAGCGGGGAGCACAGATACGCAGTATTTT CASSPTKLAGSTDTQYF
TRBJ1-5 TRBV12-3/TRBV12-4 TRBD1 13 TGTGCCAGCAGCGGGGACAGTTTTCAGCCCCAGCATTTT CASSGDSFQPQHF
TRBJ1-5 TRBV27 - 16 TGTGCCAGCAGTTTAGGTAGAATCTATGGCAATCAGCCCCAGCATTTT CASSLGRIYGNQPQHF
TRBJ1-2 TRBV29-1 TRBD1 14 TGCAGCGTTGCCCTGGGACAGTCCACAGATGGCTACACCTTC CSVALGQSTDGYTF
TRBJ1-5 TRBV7-9 - 14 TGTGCCAGCAGCCCGGGAGACTTGCATCAGCCCCAGCATTTT CASSPGDLHQPQHF
TRBJ2-7 TRBV9 - 13 TGTGCCAGCAGCCCCGGGACATCCTACGAGCAGTACTTC CASSPGTSYEQYF
TRBJ2-1 TRBV5-1 TRBD1 16 TGCGCCAGCAGCCCTCAGGACAGGGAGGCCTACAATGAGCAGTTCTTC CASSPQDREAYNEQFF
TRBJ2-1 TRBV5-1 - 16 TGCGCCAGCAGCTTGAGTCAGCGGAGCGACGACAATGAGCAGTTCTTC CASSLSQRSDDNEQFF
TRBJ2-1 TRBV27 - 15 TGTGCCAGCAGTTTAATCCCCTCGTCCTACAATGAGCAGTTCTTC CASSLIPSSYNEQFF